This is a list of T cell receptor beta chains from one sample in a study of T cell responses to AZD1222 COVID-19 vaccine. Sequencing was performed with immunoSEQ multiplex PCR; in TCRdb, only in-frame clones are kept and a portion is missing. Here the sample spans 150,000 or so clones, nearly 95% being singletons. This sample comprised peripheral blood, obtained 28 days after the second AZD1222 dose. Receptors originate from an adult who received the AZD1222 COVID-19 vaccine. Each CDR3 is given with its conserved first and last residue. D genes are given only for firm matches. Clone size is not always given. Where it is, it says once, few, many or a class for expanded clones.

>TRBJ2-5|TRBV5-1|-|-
CASSLWGVEETQYF
TGCGCCAGCAGCTTGTGGGGGGTCGAAGAGACCCAGTACTTC
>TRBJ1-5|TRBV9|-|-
CASSVGDFSNQPQHF
TGTGCCAGCAGCGTTGGGGACTTTAGCAATCAGCCCCAGCATTTT
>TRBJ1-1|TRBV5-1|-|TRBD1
CASTQGQGTEAFF
TGCGCCAGCACACAGGGGCAGGGCACTGAAGCTTTCTTT
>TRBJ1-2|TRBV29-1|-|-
CSVFQNYGYTF
TGCAGCGTTTTCCAAAACTATGGCTACACCTTC
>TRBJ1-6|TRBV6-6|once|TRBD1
CASSYRDRGNSPLHF
TGTGCCAGCAGTTATAGGGACAGGGGGAATTCACCCCTCCACTTT
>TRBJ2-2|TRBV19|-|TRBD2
CASTLAGGPYGTGELFF
TGTGCCAGTACGCTAGCGGGAGGGCCTTATGGCACCGGGGAGCTGTTTTTT
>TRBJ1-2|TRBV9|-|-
CASSVADRDYGYTF
TGTGCCAGCAGCGTAGCGGACCGCGACTATGGCTACACCTTC
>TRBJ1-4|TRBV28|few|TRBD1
CASAWTGAEANEKLFF
TGTGCCAGCGCCTGGACAGGGGCGGAGGCTAATGAAAAACTGTTTTTT
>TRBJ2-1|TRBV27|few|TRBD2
CASSRIAGGPPNEQFF
TGTGCCAGCAGTCGAATAGCGGGAGGGCCGCCCAATGAGCAGTTCTTC
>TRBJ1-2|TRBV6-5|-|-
CASSYLGPTYGYTF
TGTGCCAGCAGTTACTTAGGGCCGACCTATGGCTACACCTTC
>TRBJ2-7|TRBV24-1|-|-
CATSDGPRGEQYF
TGTGCCACCAGTGATGGGCCCCGGGGCGAGCAGTACTTC
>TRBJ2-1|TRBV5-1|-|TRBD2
CASSLAGGPTDEQFF
TGCGCCAGCAGCTTGGCGGGAGGGCCGACGGATGAGCAGTTCTTC
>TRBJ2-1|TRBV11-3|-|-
CASSFGGRDEQFF
TGTGCCAGCAGCTTCGGGGGAAGGGATGAGCAGTTCTTC
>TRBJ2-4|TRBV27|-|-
CASSFRTSLAKNIQYF
TGTGCCAGCAGTTTCCGCACCTCCTTAGCCAAAAACATTCAGTACTTC
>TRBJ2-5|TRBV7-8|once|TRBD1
CASSRLTTGGGETQYF
TGTGCCAGCAGCCGGTTGACGACAGGGGGCGGAGAGACCCAGTACTTC
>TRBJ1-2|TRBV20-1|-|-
CSASRQGYTF
TGCAGTGCTAGCCGGCAAGGCTACACCTTC